These 28 T cell receptor beta chains came from one sample sequenced in a study of kidney transplant recipient with SARS-CoV-2 infection. TCRdb redid the calling of the reads with MiXCR, one entry per CDR3 protein. Of approximately 250,000 distinct CDR3 sequences detected, 25% to 35% appear once; the ten largest clones hold under 7.5%. The starting material was a blood sample, obtained at baseline and around day 110 from a kidney transplant recipient. The receptors were gathered from a young adult male patient who had COVID-19 and was a kidney transplant recipient. A subset of T cells may come from the graft donor.

As for this clonotype: A read error may be the cause here, since a much bigger clone is one base away. Since the CDR3 does not end with the conserved phenylalanine or tryptophan, this likely comes from a read error. This sequence joins TRBV5-8 and TRBJ1-2, with D unresolved. CDR3 length: 16 amino acids. Germline assignment: CDR1 SGHTS and CDR2 YDEGEE. The ends were cut back, 7 bases at V and 4 bases at J, with 23 bases in the middle. CDR3 region: CASWLFHPRKTYGYTL. The CDR3 coding sequence is TGTGCCAGCTGGTTGTTTCATCCACGAAAGACCTATGGCTACACCCTC.

This chain's CDR3 is CASSEDLAGPWGTQYF. In nucleotides, the CDR3 is TGTGCCAGCAGCGAAGACCTAGCGGGGCCCTGGGGGACCCAGTACTTC. The rearrangement uses TRBV9 and TRBJ2-3; 9 positions agree with TRBD2. TRBJ2-5 matches the DNA end more closely, so the J call is doubtful. The CDR3 totals 16 residues. Germline loops: CDR1 SGDLS, CDR2 YYNGEE.

About this clonotype: This may be a read error, as it is one base from a much larger clone. The rearrangement joins TRBV6-1 to TRBJ1-2; no clear D gene. Germline CDR1 and CDR2: MNHNS and SASEGT. V was cut by 2 bases and J by 6 bases, with 13 bases left in between. CDR3 length: 14 residues. CDR3 residues: CASSELLGSHGYTF. DNA for the CDR3: TGTGCCAGCAGTGAACTTCTAGGGAGCCATGGCTACACCTTC.

In DNA, the CDR3 is TGTGCCAGCAGCGCCAATGACACCCTTCGAAAGACCTATGGCTACACCTTC. Amino acid sequence: CASSANDTLRKTYGYTF. The rearrangement links TRBV3-1 to TRBJ1-2; D gene ambiguous. The CDR3 covers 17 residues. Germline V gene lookup returns CDR1 LGHDT and CDR2 YNNKEL (reference sequence). Trimming cost V 5 bases and J 4 bases, with 23 bases left between them.

A remark on this clonotype: A much larger clone lies one base from this, so it may be a read error. The CDR3: CASSTRLELGKTYDYTF. As DNA, the CDR3 is TGTGCCAGCAGTACTAGACTAGAACTGGGAAAGACCTATGACTACACCTTC. The chain joins TRBV25-1 to TRBJ1-2; D uncertain. The CDR3 is 17 residues long. Germline loops: CDR1 MGHDK, CDR2 SYGVNS.

To note about this clonotype: One base away lies a much larger clone, so this may be a sequencing read error. The genes are TRBV5-1 and TRBJ2-5; TRBD2 aligns across 9 bases. The J call may not be correct, given that the DNA end is closer to TRBJ2-7. CDR1 is SGHRS, CDR2 YFSETQ, per germline. The CDR3 consists of 16 residues. For the CDR3, the DNA is TGCGCCAGCAGCTTGTTAGGGGCGGGAGGGCCCTACGAGCAGTACTTC. The encoded protein is CASSLLGAGGPYEQYF.

Concerning this clonotype: It may be a read error: a sequence one base away is much more abundant. This rearrangement joins TRBV28 to TRBJ2-1; tentatively, D is TRBD1 or TRBD2 (5 bases each). The CDR3 length is 14 residues. CDR1 is MDHEN, CDR2 SYDVKM, per germline. The CDR3 nucleotides are TGTGCCTGCAGTCCCCCGGGGCCCTACAATGAGCAGTTCTTC. It encodes CACSPPGPYNEQFF.

This clonotype was picked up many times. The chain couples TRBV29-1 to TRBJ1-1; TRBD1 is a possible D gene (5 bases). CDR3 size: 15 residues. V was trimmed by 4 bases and J by 0 bases, leaving 15 bases between them. Germline V lookup: CDR1 SQVTM, CDR2 ANQGSEA. The CDR3 spells CSVGRDPGMNTEAFF. DNA for the CDR3: TGCAGCGTTGGGAGGGACCCAGGAATGAACACTGAAGCTTTCTTT.

This clonotype was seen at least ten times. V and J are TRBV9 and TRBJ2-1; D perhaps matches TRBD2 (5 bases). Deletions cut 0 bases from V and 3 bases from J, with 10 bases between. This CDR3 is built from 15 residues. Germline loops: CDR1 SGDLS, CDR2 YYNGEE. The CDR3 sequence is CASSVGGSGYNEQFF. The CDR3 region has the DNA TGTGCCAGCAGCGTAGGAGGGAGTGGCTACAATGAGCAGTTCTTC.

This clonotype was counted many times. J is TRBJ1-2 and V is TRBV25-1; D unresolved. Germline CDR1 reads MGHDK; CDR2 reads SYGVNS. The length of the CDR3 is 17 residues. V was trimmed by 5 bases and J by 4 bases, leaving 23 bases between them. As DNA, the CDR3 is TGTGCCAGCAGTAGAAGTCGAGAACTGGGAAAGACCTATGGCTACACCTTC. Its translation: CASSRSRELGKTYGYTF.

This clonotype was detected ten times or more. The J gene is TRBJ1-1, the V gene TRBV2, with 9 bases fitting TRBD1. This CDR3 comprises 15 residues. Germline lookup yields CDR1 SNHLY and CDR2 FYNNEI. V lost 6 bases to trimming and J lost 0 bases; unmatched junction nucleotides: 5. The CDR3 is CASSLGQGMNTEAFF. The DNA of the CDR3 is TGTGCCAGCAGCCTAGGACAGGGGATGAACACTGAAGCTTTCTTT.

Notes on this clonotype: Possible read error: a much larger clone is one base away. V gene TRBV5-8 combines with J gene TRBJ1-2; D unresolved. Trimming took off 7 bases at V and 4 bases at J, with 23 bases between the two ends. This CDR3 spans 16 amino acids. From germline, CDR1 is SGHTS and CDR2 YDEGEE. DNA of the CDR3: TGTGCCAGCTTTTCTAATCATCCACGAAAGACCTATGGCTACACCTTC. As protein: CASFSNHPRKTYGYTF.

This clonotype was recorded at least ten times. The chain is built from TRBV4-1 and TRBJ1-3, with 7 nucleotides matching TRBD1. The germline CDR1 and CDR2 sequences are MGHRA and YSYEKL. V was clipped by 4 bases and J by 3 bases; unmatched bases: 15. The CDR3 spans 18 residues. The chain's CDR3 is CASSRVKTQTGRGNTIYF. Written as DNA, the CDR3 is TGCGCCAGCAGCCGAGTAAAGACCCAGACAGGGCGTGGAAACACCATATATTTT.

The table lists this clonotype with many counts. The rearrangement uses TRBV19 and TRBJ1-1; no reliable D call. There are 14 residues in the CDR3. V was trimmed by 1 base and J by 1 base, leaving 7 bases between them. Per the germline V gene, CDR1 is LNHDA and CDR2 is SQIVND (reference sequence). CDR3 bases: TGTGCCAGTAGTATAGGCTTGGGGAACACTGAAGCTTTCTTT. Amino acids: CASSIGLGNTEAFF.

As to this clonotype: A much larger clone differs by one base, so this may be a read error. The chain links TRBV29-1 to TRBJ2-2; D remains unclear. The V and J ends lost 1 base and 4 bases respectively, with 10 bases between them. Germline V gives CDR1 SQVTM, CDR2 ANQGSEA. The CDR3 loop spans 14 amino acids. CDR3: CSVEVQTRTGELFF. The CDR3 coding sequence is TGCAGCGTTGAAGTGCAGACACGCACCGGGGAGCTGTTTTTT.

Points on this clonotype: This sequence may be a read error, since a much larger clone differs from it by one base. This chain joins TRBV7-9 and TRBJ2-3, with 9 bases lining up with TRBD2. The CDR3 has 18 residues. CDR1 is SEHNR, CDR2 FQNEAQ, per germline (reference sequence). The CDR3 coding sequence is TGTGCCAGCAGCATAGCTCGCGGGAGGGCCTTAAACACAGATACGCAGTATTTT. This codes for CASSIARGRALNTDTQYF.

The rearrangement joins TRBV9 to TRBJ2-5; D remains unclear. The ends were cut back, 0 bases at V and 1 base at J, with 10 bases in the middle. Germline V lookup: CDR1 SGDLS, CDR2 YYNGEE. CDR3 length: 15 amino acids. This CDR3 reads CASSVGDTFQETQYF. In nucleotides, the CDR3 is TGTGCCAGCAGCGTAGGGGATACATTCCAAGAGACCCAGTACTTC.

This clonotype came up many times. This sequence joins TRBV4-2 and TRBJ2-3, with D possibly matching TRBD2 (6 bases). This CDR3 contains 16 residues. Trimming removed 4 bases from V and 3 bases from J, with 17 bases in between. Germline V gives CDR1 LGHNA, CDR2 YNFKEQ. The CDR3 reads CASSPDSGFRTDTQYF. The CDR3 nucleotides are TGTGCCAGCAGCCCAGACAGCGGGTTTAGGACAGATACGCAGTATTTT.

In the case of this clonotype: Being one base from a much bigger clone, this may be a read error. V usage is TRBV12-2 and J usage is TRBJ2-4; the DNA was not used to check the table's D call, TRBD1. The end of the DNA aligns better with TRBJ1-2, so the J call may be wrong. TRBV12-2 is shown as a pseudogene. The CDR3 is 17 residues long. DNA for the CDR3: TGTGCAAGTCGCACTCAGGGGACTCCACGAAAGACCTATGACTACACCTTC. It is translated as CASRTQGTPRKTYDYTF.

This clonotype was recorded many times. The V and J genes are TRBV15 and TRBJ1-6, with TRBD1 identical over 8 bases. The germline gives CDR1 LNHNV, CDR2 YYDKDF (reference sequence). Trimming at V came to 5 bases and at J to 9 bases, leaving 6 bases not matched to a gene. CDR3 length: 14 residues. Written as DNA, the CDR3 is TGTGCCACCAGCCTCAGGGGGCTTGGTTCACCCCTCCACTTT. Residues: CATSLRGLGSPLHF.

This clonotype was recorded only once. This may be a read error, as it is one base from a much larger clone. The DNA of the CDR3 is TGTGCCAACCGGGGCCAGAACAATGAGCAGTTCTTC. The encoded protein is CANRGQNNEQFF. The chain links TRBV10-3 to TRBJ2-1, with D perhaps being TRBD1 or TRBD2 (5 bases each). Germline V CDR1 and CDR2: ENHRY, SYGVKD. With 10 bases removed from V and 5 bases from J, the gap between germline ends came to 12 bases. The CDR3 runs to 12 residues.

About this clonotype itself: A much larger clone lies one base from this, so it may be a read error. The chain combines TRBV3-1 with TRBJ2-2; 11 bases match TRBD2. V shed 5 bases and J 8 bases; nucleotides not matched to a gene: 4. The germline CDR1 and CDR2 sequences are LGHDT and YNNKEL (reference sequence). The CDR3 consists of 14 residues. The chain's CDR3 is CASSSTSGGGELFF. The CDR3 DNA reads TGTGCCAGCAGCTCCACTAGCGGGGGAGGGGAGCTGTTTTTT. Based on the CDR3 plus reference TRBV3-1 and TRBJ2-2, the full variable domain is DTAVSQTPKYLVTQMGNDKSIKCEQNLGHDTMYWYKQDSKKFLKIMFSYNNKELIINETVPNRFSPKSPDKAHLNLHINSLELGDSAVYFCASSSTSGGGELFFGEGSRLTVL.

The table lists this clonotype with many counts. This chain's CDR3 is CASSGQGESYGYTF. DNA for the CDR3: TGTGCCAGTAGTGGACAGGGGGAGAGCTATGGCTACACCTTC. V is TRBV19 and J is TRBJ1-2; 10 bases match TRBD1. CDR3 size: 14 residues. Trimming at V came to 5 bases and at J to 4 bases, leaving 4 bases not matched to a gene. From germline, CDR1 is LNHDA and CDR2 SQIVND (reference sequence).

As regards this clonotype: A much larger clone differs from this one at a single base, so this may be a read error. The rearrangement joins TRBV7-9 to TRBJ2-5, with 9 bases aligning to TRBD2. Per the germline V gene, CDR1 is SEHNR and CDR2 is FQNEAQ (reference sequence). The CDR3 sequence is 15 residues long. DNA for the CDR3: TGTGCCAGCAGCTCAGCTCTAGCGGGGAGGGAGACCCGGTACTTC. Its protein is CASSSALAGRETRYF.

This clonotype was seen more than once but under ten times. The chain recombines TRBV11-3 with TRBJ1-2, with D hard to call. The V gene's germline CDR1 is SGHNT and CDR2 YENEEA. Trimming stripped 5 bases from V and 4 bases from J, with 23 bases between. The CDR3 is 17 residues long. The DNA of the CDR3 is TGTGCCAGCAGCATATCCCTCGATCTCGGAAAGACCTATGGCTACACCTTC. Translation gives CASSISLDLGKTYGYTF.

This clonotype was counted at least ten times. The chain carries TRBV20-1 and TRBJ1-1; 7 nucleotides agree with TRBD1. V was clipped by 2 bases and J by 6 bases; unmatched bases: 6. This CDR3 is 13 amino acids long. In germline, CDR1 is DFQATT, CDR2 SNEGSKA (reference sequence). Written as DNA, the CDR3 is TGCAGTGCTAGAAAGCAGGGGGGACCTGAAGCTTTCTTT. This codes for CSARKQGGPEAFF.

Note on this clonotype: Given a much more abundant clone one base away, this may be a read error. The conserved phenylalanine or tryptophan normally closing the CDR3 is absent here, so this likely arose from a read error. The chain joins TRBV3-1 to TRBJ2-4; D is uncertain. CDR3 size: 18 residues. Germline CDR1 is LGHDT and CDR2 is YNNKEL (reference sequence). V lost 1 base and J 0 bases, leaving 16 bases between the germline ends. CDR3 loop: CASSQGSVVSLAKNIQYL. DNA of the CDR3: TGTGCCAGCAGCCAAGGATCGGTCGTTTCACTAGCCAAAAACATTCAGTACCTC.

Concerning this clonotype itself: Given a much more abundant clone one base away, this may be a read error. The chain carries TRBV30 and TRBJ2-5, with TRBD1 matching over 8 bases. The J segment lost 6 bases and the V segment lost 3 bases, leaving 12 bases of the junction unmatched. CDR3 length: 15 residues. The germline gives CDR1 GTSNPN, CDR2 SVGIG (reference sequence). CDR3 residues: CAWRGQEANGKTQYF. CDR3 sequence (DNA): TGTGCCTGGAGGGGACAGGAGGCGAATGGAAAGACCCAGTACTTC.